The 31 T cell receptor beta chains in this list originate from one sample, sequenced in a study of PD-1 blockade in classical Hodgkin lymphoma (dated by TCRdb to between 2020 and 2021). The receptor library was made with the immunoSEQ multiplex PCR assay. In its TCRdb copy, this immuneACCESS table keeps in-frame sequences only and misses some clones. Where compared with another copy, unresolved V genes explain less than half of these, and the others have no known cause. The sample contains roughly 140,000 clones, approximately 80% of them found a single time. Roughly 10% of the sample goes to the ten largest clones. This sample's time point label indicates: cycle 2 day 1 (C2D1) of nivolumab. Every trial patient had relapsed following autologous stem cell transplantation, and prior brentuximab vedotin exposure was what differed among cohorts A, B and C. This specimen was peripheral blood mononuclear cells (PBMCs), taken before the second cycle of nivolumab. These receptors were obtained from a human donor with classical Hodgkin lymphoma.

The chain employs TRBV6-6 and TRBJ1-5; maybe TRBD1 (5 bases). CDR1 is MNHNY and CDR2 is SVGAGI in the germline V gene (reference sequence). Trimming removed 8 bases at V and 2 bases at J, with 10 bases between. CDR3 length: 13 residues. CDR3 residues: CASHLTGNQPQHF. The CDR3 nucleotides read TGTGCCAGCCACCTGACAGGCAATCAGCCCCAGCATTTT.

The chain employs TRBV5-5 and TRBJ2-5; D unclear. V was cut by 2 bases and J by 4 bases, with 0 bases left in between. The V gene's germline CDR1 is SGHKS and CDR2 YYEKEE (reference sequence). The CDR3 has 10 amino acids. The CDR3, as DNA: TGTGCCAGCAGCTTAGAGACCCAGTACTTC. Protein sequence: CASSLETQYF.

The chain joins TRBV6-1 to TRBJ1-6; D uncertain. Trimming cost V 8 bases and J 10 bases, with 9 bases left between them. This CDR3 comprises 11 residues. Germline CDR1 MNHNS, CDR2 SASEGT. CDR3 nucleotide sequence: TGTGCCAGCGCCCAGGAGTCACCCCTCCACTTT. It codes for CASAQESPLHF.

The chain couples TRBV7-6 to TRBJ1-3; D is undetermined. The CDR3 is made up of 15 amino acids. Trimming pared 5 bases from V and 0 bases from J, leaving 11 bases between. The V gene's germline CDR1 is SGHVS and CDR2 FNYEAQ. This CDR3 reads CASSPDGSSGNTIYF. CDR3 nucleotides: TGTGCCAGCAGCCCGGACGGAAGCTCTGGAAACACCATATATTTT. Looking up the rest from reference TRBV7-6 and TRBJ1-3 gives the full variable domain: GAGVSQSPRYKVTKRGQDVALRCDPISGHVSLYWYRQALGQGPEFLTYFNYEAQQDKSGLPNDRFSAERPEGSISTLTIQRTEQRDSAMYRCASSPDGSSGNTIYFGEGSWLTVV.

The count of this clone is one. V gene TRBV5-1 combines with J gene TRBJ2-5; D gene ambiguous. V was trimmed by 2 bases and J by 1 base, leaving 15 bases between them. The germline V gene encodes CDR1 SGHRS and CDR2 YFSETQ. The CDR3 is 16 amino acids. The CDR3 region has the DNA TGCGCCAGCAGCTTAGGTTATGAGGAACTCCAAGAGACCCAGTACTTC. Amino acid sequence: CASSLGYEELQETQYF.

The rearrangement joins TRBV7-2 to TRBJ1-2; D might be TRBD1 (6 bases). The CDR3 has 11 residues. Trimming shortened V by 7 bases and J by 8 bases, and 11 bases separated the two germline ends. Germline V gene data show CDR1 as SGHTA and CDR2 as FQGNSA. In DNA form, the CDR3 reads TGTGCCAGCACCCAAGGGGGGGGCTACACCTTC. Its translation is CASTQGGGYTF.

This clone has more than one count but fewer than ten. CDR3 bases: TGTGCCATCAGTGAGTCGACAGGCGGTGAAGCTTTCTTT. It specifies CAISESTGGEAFF. The V and J genes are TRBV10-3 and TRBJ1-1; tentative D call: TRBD1 (6 bases). Germline loops: CDR1 ENHRY, CDR2 SYGVKD. Trimming pared 0 bases from V and 7 bases from J, leaving 9 bases between. This CDR3 has 13 amino acids.

The gene calls are TRBV27 and TRBJ1-5; TRBD1 matches at 7 bases. Germline CDR1 and CDR2: MNHEY and SMNVEV (reference sequence). Trimming cost V 8 bases and J 6 bases; bases outside gene matches: 10. The CDR3 contains 14 residues. The CDR3 nucleotides read TGTGCCAGCCGATACAGGGGACAGAGTCAGCCCCAGCATTTT. Its protein product is CASRYRGQSQPQHF.

This clone was seen only a few times. The rearrangement joins TRBV28 to TRBJ2-1, with 9 positions matching TRBD1. Germline CDR1 MDHEN, CDR2 SYDVKM. CDR3 length: 15 residues. Trimming took 10 bases from V and 5 from J; bases not matched to a gene: 12. CDR3 residues: CANHRGLDSDNEQFF. The CDR3 nucleotides are TGTGCCAATCACAGGGGGCTGGACAGCGACAATGAGCAGTTCTTC.

Points on this clone: Germline is not matched at one junction end, which may reflect a read error. Other DNA sequences in the sample encode the same CDR3. V gene TRBV7-2 combines with J gene TRBJ2-3; the D gene is possibly TRBD1 (6 bases). Germline loops: CDR1 SGHTA, CDR2 FQGNSA. This CDR3 is 13 amino acids long. The CDR3 protein is CASSDDPGDTQYF. In DNA, the CDR3 is TGTGCCAGCAGCGACGACCCAGGGGATACACAGTATTTT.

The chain has TRBV9 and TRBJ2-2; TRBD1 agrees at 9 bases. The CDR3 is 17 residues long. Per germline, CDR1 SGDLS and CDR2 YYNGEE. Losses at the gene ends were 0 bases for V and 5 bases for J; bases not matched to a gene: 8. The CDR3 DNA follows: TGTGCCAGCAGCGTAGTGCGGGACAGGGCTTATACCGGGGAGCTGTTTTTT. Its translation: CASSVVRDRAYTGELFF.

This clone has just one count. This chain uses TRBV10-3 with TRBJ2-3, with D unclear. The V and J ends lost 3 bases and 2 bases respectively, with 12 bases between them. Germline V gene sequence: CDR1 ENHRY, CDR2 SYGVKD. The CDR3 totals 15 residues. The CDR3 sequence: CAISEKAPDTDTQYF. For the CDR3, the DNA is TGTGCCATCAGTGAAAAAGCACCAGACACAGATACGCAGTATTTT.

The CDR3 nucleotides are TGCGCCAGCAGCTTGGAGGGGTTTGAAAAACTGTTTTTT. The encoded protein is CASSLEGFEKLFF. J is TRBJ1-4 and V is TRBV5-1; TRBD1 is a possible D gene (5 bases). Trimming took 0 bases from V and 7 from J, leaving 7 bases between them. Germline CDR1 reads SGHRS; CDR2 reads YFSETQ. The CDR3 consists of 13 residues. Full variable domain (remainder filled in from reference TRBV5-1 and TRBJ1-4): KAGVTQTPRYLIKTRGQQVTLSCSPISGHRSVSWYQQTPGQGLQFLFEYFSETQRNKGNFPGRFSGRQFSNSRSEMNVSTLELGDSALYLCASSLEGFEKLFFGSGTQLSVL.

The chain joins TRBV6-5 to TRBJ1-2; TRBD1 is a possible D gene (6 bases). V was trimmed by 1 base and J by 4 bases, leaving 13 bases between them. Per germline, CDR1 MNHEY and CDR2 SVGAGI. The length of the CDR3 is 15 residues. CDR3 protein: CASSYFRGEGYGYTF. CDR3 DNA sequence: TGTGCCAGCAGTTACTTCAGGGGAGAGGGCTATGGCTACACCTTC.

The genes are TRBV5-4 and TRBJ2-1; TRBD2 aligns across 10 bases. The CDR3 sequence is 15 residues long. The J segment lost 6 bases and the V segment lost 3 bases, leaving 6 bases of the junction unmatched. CDR1 SGHNT and CDR2 YYREEE come from the germline V gene (reference sequence). The CDR3, as DNA: TGTGCCAGCAGCTCGACTAGCGGGCTGCGCAATGAGCAGTTCTTC. Amino acid sequence: CASSSTSGLRNEQFF.

As DNA, the CDR3 is TGTGCCATCAGCCTGGACAGGGAGGGCTACACCTTC. Amino acids: CAISLDREGYTF. The chain links TRBV10-3 to TRBJ1-2; 8 positions match TRBD1. J lost 8 bases, V lost 6 bases, and 5 bases had no gene match. The germline V gene encodes CDR1 ENHRY and CDR2 SYGVKD. The CDR3 length is 12 residues.

The J gene is TRBJ1-6, the V gene TRBV11-2; a weak D match, TRBD1 (5 bases). V was clipped by 1 base and J by 9 bases, with 16 bases between them. The CDR3 extends over 16 amino acids. CDR1 and CDR2 from the germline V gene are SGHAT and FQNNGV. CDR3 protein: CASSLGTPGGGSPLHF. The DNA of the CDR3 is TGTGCCAGCAGCTTAGGAACGCCGGGGGGGGGTTCACCCCTCCACTTT. Supplemented by reference TRBV11-2 and TRBJ1-6, the full variable domain reads EAGVAQSPRYKIIEKRQSVAFWCNPISGHATLYWYQQILGQGPKLLIQFQNNGVVDDSQLPKDRFSAERLKGVDSTLKIQPAKLEDSAVYLCASSLGTPGGGSPLHFGNGTRLTVT.

The chain combines TRBV6-5 with TRBJ2-1, with a possible D match to TRBD1 (5 bases). CDR3 length: 16 amino acids. Germline-derived CDR1 and CDR2 are MNHEY and SVGAGI. V lost 0 bases and J lost 4, with 13 bases in between. The CDR3 nucleotides read TGTGCCAGCAGTTACTCGAGCTCAGGGTCATACAATGAGCAGTTCTTC. This gives the protein CASSYSSSGSYNEQFF.

The DNA for the CDR3 is TGTGCCAGCAGCTTGGGGACAGGGGGCCCCAATCAGCCCCAGCATTTT. It translates to CASSLGTGGPNQPQHF. The chain links TRBV5-8 to TRBJ1-5; 11 bases line up with TRBD1. CDR3 length: 16 residues. Germline CDR1 SGHTS, CDR2 YDEGEE. Trimming cost V 0 bases and J 3 bases; bases outside gene matches: 2.

This clone was seen a few times. The chain recombines TRBV4-1 with TRBJ1-2, with a tentative D call TRBD1 (6 bases). V gave up 1 base and J gave up 8 bases, with 17 bases separating them. Germline CDR1 and CDR2: MGHRA and YSYEKL. The CDR3 has 15 amino acids. This CDR3 reads CASSQGFGQPWGYTF. The CDR3 DNA reads TGCGCCAGCAGCCAAGGATTCGGACAGCCTTGGGGCTACACCTTC.

This clone was recorded a few times. This likely reflects a read error, since a far larger clone is one base away. Other DNA sequences in the same sample also yield this CDR3. This chain uses TRBV5-6 with TRBJ1-2; the D gene is possibly TRBD1 (6 bases). Germline-derived CDR1 and CDR2 are SGHDT and YYEEEE. Trimming removed 3 bases at V and 4 bases at J, with 10 bases between. There are 13 residues in the CDR3. The CDR3 nucleotides read TGTGCCAGCAGCTGGGACAAGTCCTATGGCTACACCTTC. It codes for CASSWDKSYGYTF.

The chain uses TRBV19 and TRBJ2-7, with 10 bases matching TRBD2. V shed 1 base, J shed 4 bases, and the junction held 4 bases outside the gene matches. CDR1 is LNHDA and CDR2 is SQIVND in the germline V gene (reference sequence). The CDR3 extends over 15 amino acids. Here the CDR3 reads CASSIGGLASYEQYF. CDR3 nucleotides: TGTGCCAGTAGTATAGGGGGACTAGCGTCGTACGAGCAGTACTTC.

The gene calls are TRBV19 and TRBJ1-2, with no clear D. V lost 4 bases and J lost 11, with 17 bases in between. This CDR3 contains 13 residues. CDR1 is LNHDA and CDR2 is SQIVND in the germline V gene (reference sequence). This chain's CDR3 is CASSKGRFDKYTF. In DNA form, the CDR3 reads TGTGCCAGTAGTAAGGGAAGATTTGACAAGTACACCTTC. Filled out from reference TRBV19 and TRBJ1-2, the complete variable domain reads DGGITQSPKYLFRKEGQNVTLSCEQNLNHDAMYWYRQDPGQGLRLIYYSQIVNDFQKGDIAEGYSVSREKKESFPLTVTSAQKNPTAFYLCASSKGRFDKYTFGSGTRLTVV.

This rearrangement joins TRBV11-2 to TRBJ2-3; D unresolved. Trimming removed 5 bases from V and 2 bases from J, with 20 bases in between. The CDR3 consists of 17 residues. The germline CDR1 and CDR2 sequences are SGHAT and FQNNGV. The CDR3, as DNA: TGTGCCAGCAGCGCCGGCCCTCTGGGCGGAGCCACAGATACGCAGTATTTT. Protein product: CASSAGPLGGATDTQYF.

V gene TRBV9 combines with J gene TRBJ2-2, with TRBD2 matching 7 bases. Trimming removed 4 bases from V and 1 base from J; junction bases left unmatched: 7. This CDR3 spans 16 amino acids. The V gene's germline CDR1 is SGDLS and CDR2 YYNGEE. The CDR3 nucleotides read TGTGCCAGCAGCATAAGCGGGACTTTGAACACCGGGGAGCTGTTTTTT. Residues: CASSISGTLNTGELFF. Looking up the rest from reference TRBV9 and TRBJ2-2 gives the full variable domain: DSGVTQTPKHLITATGQRVTLRCSPRSGDLSVYWYQQSLDQGLQFLIQYYNGEERAKGNILERFSAQQFPDLHSELNLSSLELGDSALYFCASSISGTLNTGELFFGEGSRLTVL.

The CDR3 coding sequence is TGTGCCAGCAGATCACAGGGAGATACGCAGTATTTT. Amino acid sequence: CASRSQGDTQYF. This chain connects TRBV6-5 to TRBJ2-3; a possible D gene is TRBD1 (6 bases). This CDR3 is built from 12 residues. V shed 6 bases and J shed 5 bases, with 9 bases lying between them. The germline V gene has CDR1 MNHEY and CDR2 SVGAGI.

The chain joins TRBV27 to TRBJ2-3; D possibly matches TRBD1 or TRBD2 (6 bases each). The germline V and J ends were trimmed by 2 bases and 6 bases, with 12 bases remaining between them. Germline V CDR1 and CDR2: MNHEY, SMNVEV (reference sequence). The CDR3 sequence is 14 residues long. DNA for the CDR3: TGTGCCAGCAGTTTACAGGGGAGGCTCGATACGCAGTATTTT. This gives the protein CASSLQGRLDTQYF.

The rearrangement uses TRBV5-1 and TRBJ2-3; the match to TRBD2 covers 9 bases. V lost 1 base, J lost 2 bases, and 5 bases stayed unmatched. The CDR3 is 16 residues long. CDR1 is SGHRS and CDR2 is YFSETQ in the germline V gene. CDR3 loop: CASSLPSGGNTDTQYF. Here the CDR3 DNA reads TGCGCCAGCAGCTTGCCCAGCGGGGGGAACACAGATACGCAGTATTTT.

The chain uses TRBV18 and TRBJ2-7, with 7 bases that match TRBD2. V was clipped by 5 bases and J by 7 bases; unmatched bases: 8. Germline V gives CDR1 KGHSH, CDR2 LQKENI. The CDR3 has 13 residues. CDR3 sequence reads: CASSRAGASEQYF. As DNA, the CDR3 is TGTGCCAGCTCAAGGGCGGGAGCGAGTGAGCAGTACTTC.

V is TRBV18 and J is TRBJ2-3; 9 nucleotides agree with TRBD2. Looked up from germline, CDR1 is KGHSH and CDR2 is LQKENI. V shed 0 bases and J 1 base; nucleotides not matched to a gene: 5. The CDR3 has 17 amino acids. CDR3 DNA sequence: TGTGCCAGCTCACCACCGAGGGCTAGCGGGGGCACAGATACGCAGTATTTT. Protein product: CASSPPRASGGTDTQYF.

This chain uses TRBV19 with TRBJ2-7; 10 positions agree with TRBD2. The length of the CDR3 is 15 residues. V lost 5 bases to trimming and J lost 1 base; unmatched junction nucleotides: 5. Germline lookup yields CDR1 LNHDA and CDR2 SQIVND (reference sequence). CDR3 loop: CASSGKTSGSYEQYF. The CDR3 nucleotides read TGTGCCAGTAGTGGCAAGACTAGCGGGTCCTACGAGCAGTACTTC. The whole variable domain, remainder taken from reference TRBV19 and TRBJ2-7, is DGGITQSPKYLFRKEGQNVTLSCEQNLNHDAMYWYRQDPGQGLRLIYYSQIVNDFQKGDIAEGYSVSREKKESFPLTVTSAQKNPTAFYLCASSGKTSGSYEQYFGPGTRLTVT.